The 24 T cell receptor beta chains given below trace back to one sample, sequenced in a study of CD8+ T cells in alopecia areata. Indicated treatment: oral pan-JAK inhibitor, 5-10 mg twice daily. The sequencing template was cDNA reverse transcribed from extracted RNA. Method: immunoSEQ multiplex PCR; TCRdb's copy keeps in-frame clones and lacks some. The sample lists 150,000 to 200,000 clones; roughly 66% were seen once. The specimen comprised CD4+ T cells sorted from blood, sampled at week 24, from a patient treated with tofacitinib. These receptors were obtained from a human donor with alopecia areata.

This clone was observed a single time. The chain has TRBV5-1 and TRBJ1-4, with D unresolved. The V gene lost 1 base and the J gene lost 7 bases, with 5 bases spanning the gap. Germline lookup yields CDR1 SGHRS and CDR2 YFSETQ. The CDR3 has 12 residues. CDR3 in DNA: TGCGCCAGCAGCTTGCACGGTGAAAAACTGTTTTTT. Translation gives CASSLHGEKLFF.

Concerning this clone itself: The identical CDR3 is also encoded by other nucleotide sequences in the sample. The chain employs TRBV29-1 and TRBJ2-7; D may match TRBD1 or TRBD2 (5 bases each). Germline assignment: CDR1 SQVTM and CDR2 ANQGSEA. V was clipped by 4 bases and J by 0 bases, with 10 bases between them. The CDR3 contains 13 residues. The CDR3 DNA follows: TGCAGCGTTGCAGGGACGCTCTCCTACGAGCAGTACTTC. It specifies CSVAGTLSYEQYF.

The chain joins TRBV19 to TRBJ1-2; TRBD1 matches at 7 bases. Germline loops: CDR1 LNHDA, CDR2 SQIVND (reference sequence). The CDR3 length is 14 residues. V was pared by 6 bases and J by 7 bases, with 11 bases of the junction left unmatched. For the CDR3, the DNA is TGTGCCAGTAGGTCGGCAGGGGGAGAAGTTGGCTACACCTTC. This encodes CASRSAGGEVGYTF.

CDR3 coding DNA: TGTGCCAGCAGCTTAAGCCCCAGCGGGGGGCAGAGCGGGGAGCTGTTTTTT. Translating gives CASSLSPSGGQSGELFF. The chain has TRBV7-7 and TRBJ2-2, with TRBD2 matching over 9 bases. This CDR3 has 17 amino acids. Germline V gene data show CDR1 as SSHAT and CDR2 as FNYEAQ (reference sequence). J was trimmed by 7 bases and V by 2 bases; bases with no gene match: 11.

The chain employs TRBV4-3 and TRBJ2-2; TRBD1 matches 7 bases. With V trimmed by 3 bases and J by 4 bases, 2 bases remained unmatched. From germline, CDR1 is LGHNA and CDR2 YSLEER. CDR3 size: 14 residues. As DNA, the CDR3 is TGCGCCAGCAGCCAGGGACAGAGCACCGGGGAGCTGTTTTTT. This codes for CASSQGQSTGELFF.

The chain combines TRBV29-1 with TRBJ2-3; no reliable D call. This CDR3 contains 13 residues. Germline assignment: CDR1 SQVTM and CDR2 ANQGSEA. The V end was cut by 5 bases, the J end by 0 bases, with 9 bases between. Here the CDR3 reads CSVHPFSTDTQYF. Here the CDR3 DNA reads TGCAGCGTTCACCCCTTTAGCACAGATACGCAGTATTTT.

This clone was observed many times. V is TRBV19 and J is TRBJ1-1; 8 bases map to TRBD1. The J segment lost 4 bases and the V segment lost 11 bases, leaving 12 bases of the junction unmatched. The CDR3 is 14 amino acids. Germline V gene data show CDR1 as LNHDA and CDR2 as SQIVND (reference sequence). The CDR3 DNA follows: TGTGCCTCAGCTCGGACAGGGAGGACCACTGAAGCTTTCTTT. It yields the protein CASARTGRTTEAFF.

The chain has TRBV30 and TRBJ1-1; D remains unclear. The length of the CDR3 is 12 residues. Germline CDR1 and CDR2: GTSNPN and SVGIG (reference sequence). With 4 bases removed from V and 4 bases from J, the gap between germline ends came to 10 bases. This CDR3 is CAWNPGSTEAFF. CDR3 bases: TGTGCCTGGAACCCGGGGTCCACTGAAGCTTTCTTT. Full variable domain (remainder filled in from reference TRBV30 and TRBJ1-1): SQTIHQWPATLVQPVGSPLSLECTVEGTSNPNLYWYRQAAGRGLQLLFYSVGIGQISSEVPQNLSASRPQDRQFILSSKKLLLSDSGFYLCAWNPGSTEAFFGQGTRLTVV.

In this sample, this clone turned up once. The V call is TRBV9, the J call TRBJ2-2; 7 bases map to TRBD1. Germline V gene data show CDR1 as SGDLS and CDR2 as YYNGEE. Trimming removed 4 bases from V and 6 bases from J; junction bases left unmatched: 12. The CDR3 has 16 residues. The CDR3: CASSPPEQGPSGELFF. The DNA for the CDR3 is TGTGCCAGCAGCCCTCCGGAACAGGGGCCGTCCGGGGAGCTGTTTTTT.

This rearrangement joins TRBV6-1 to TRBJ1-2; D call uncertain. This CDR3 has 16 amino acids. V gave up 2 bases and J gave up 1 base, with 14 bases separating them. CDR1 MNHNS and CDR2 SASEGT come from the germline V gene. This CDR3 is CASSEQLWTLNYGYTF. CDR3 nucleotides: TGTGCCAGCAGTGAACAACTCTGGACCCTTAACTATGGCTACACCTTC.

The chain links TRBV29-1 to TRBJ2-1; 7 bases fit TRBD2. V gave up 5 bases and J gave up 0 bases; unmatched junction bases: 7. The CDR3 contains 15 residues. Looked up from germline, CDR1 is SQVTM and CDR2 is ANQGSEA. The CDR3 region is CSVSGGGNSYNEQFF. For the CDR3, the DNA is TGCAGCGTTTCCGGCGGGGGAAACTCCTACAATGAGCAGTTCTTC.

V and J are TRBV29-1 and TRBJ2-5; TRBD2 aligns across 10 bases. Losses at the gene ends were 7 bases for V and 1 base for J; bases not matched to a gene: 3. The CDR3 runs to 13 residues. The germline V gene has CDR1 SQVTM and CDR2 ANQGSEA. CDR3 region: CSGRLAGQETQYF. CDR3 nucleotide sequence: TGCAGCGGCAGACTAGCGGGCCAAGAGACCCAGTACTTC.

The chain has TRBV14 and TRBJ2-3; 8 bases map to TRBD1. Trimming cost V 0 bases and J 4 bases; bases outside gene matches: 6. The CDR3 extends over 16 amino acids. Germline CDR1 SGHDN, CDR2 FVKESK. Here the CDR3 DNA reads TGTGCCAGCAGCCAAGATCTTGCGACAGGGGCAGATACGCAGTATTTT. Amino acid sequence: CASSQDLATGADTQYF.

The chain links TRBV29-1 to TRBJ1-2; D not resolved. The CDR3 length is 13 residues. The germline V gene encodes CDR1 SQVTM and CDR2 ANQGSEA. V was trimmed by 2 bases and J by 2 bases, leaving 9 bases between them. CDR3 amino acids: CSVENPGNYGYTF. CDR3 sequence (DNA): TGCAGCGTTGAAAACCCAGGAAACTATGGCTACACCTTC. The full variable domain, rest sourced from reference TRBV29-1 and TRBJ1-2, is SAVISQKPSRDICQRGTSLTIQCQVDSQVTMMFWYRQQPGQSLTLIATANQGSEATYESGFVIDKFPISRPNLTFSTLTVSNMSPEDSSIYLCSVENPGNYGYTFGSGTRLTVV.

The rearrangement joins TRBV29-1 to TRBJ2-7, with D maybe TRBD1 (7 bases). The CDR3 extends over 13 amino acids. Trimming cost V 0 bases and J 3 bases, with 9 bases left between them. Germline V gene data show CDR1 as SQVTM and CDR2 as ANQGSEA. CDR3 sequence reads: CSVEDRGDYEQYF. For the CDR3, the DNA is TGCAGCGTTGAAGACAGGGGGGACTACGAGCAGTACTTC.

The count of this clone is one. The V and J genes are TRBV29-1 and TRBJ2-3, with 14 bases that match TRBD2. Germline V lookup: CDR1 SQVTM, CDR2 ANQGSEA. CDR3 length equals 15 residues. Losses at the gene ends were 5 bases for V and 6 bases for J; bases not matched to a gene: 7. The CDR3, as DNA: TGCAGCGTTTCTAGGACTAGCGGGGGGCCTGATACGCAGTATTTT. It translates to CSVSRTSGGPDTQYF.

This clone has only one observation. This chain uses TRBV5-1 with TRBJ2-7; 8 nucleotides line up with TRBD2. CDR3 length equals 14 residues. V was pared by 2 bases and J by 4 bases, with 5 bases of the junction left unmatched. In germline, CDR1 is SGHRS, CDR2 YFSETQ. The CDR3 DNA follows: TGCGCCAGCAGCTTTAGCGGGGTGGAATACGAGCAGTACTTC. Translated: CASSFSGVEYEQYF.

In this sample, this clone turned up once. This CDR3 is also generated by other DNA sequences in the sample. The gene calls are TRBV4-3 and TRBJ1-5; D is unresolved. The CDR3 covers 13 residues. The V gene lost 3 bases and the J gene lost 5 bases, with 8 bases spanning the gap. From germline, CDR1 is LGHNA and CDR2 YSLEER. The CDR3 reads CASSQEEYQPQHF. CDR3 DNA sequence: TGCGCCAGCAGCCAGGAAGAGTATCAGCCCCAGCATTTT.

CDR3 region: CASSLDWVGTQYF. CDR3 bases: TGTGCCAGCAGCTTGGACTGGGTGGGAACCCAGTACTTC. The rearrangement links TRBV5-4 to TRBJ2-5; D ambiguous. Germline lookup yields CDR1 SGHNT and CDR2 YYREEE (reference sequence). Trimming took off 0 bases at V and 8 bases at J, with 11 bases between the two ends. The CDR3 sequence is 13 residues long. Combining the CDR3 with reference TRBV5-4 and TRBJ2-5 gives the whole variable domain ETGVTQSPTHLIKTRGQQVTLRCSSQSGHNTVSWYQQALGQGPQFIFQYYREEENGRGNFPPRFSGLQFPNYSSELNVNALELDDSALYLCASSLDWVGTQYFGPGTRLLVL.

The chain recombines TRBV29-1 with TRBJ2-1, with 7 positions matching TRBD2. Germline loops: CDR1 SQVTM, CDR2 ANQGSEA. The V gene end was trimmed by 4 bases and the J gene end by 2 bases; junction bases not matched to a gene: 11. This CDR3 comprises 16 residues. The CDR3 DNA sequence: TGCAGCGTTGCCACCTGGGGGGGTAGTGCCTACAATGAGCAGTTCTTC. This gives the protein CSVATWGGSAYNEQFF.

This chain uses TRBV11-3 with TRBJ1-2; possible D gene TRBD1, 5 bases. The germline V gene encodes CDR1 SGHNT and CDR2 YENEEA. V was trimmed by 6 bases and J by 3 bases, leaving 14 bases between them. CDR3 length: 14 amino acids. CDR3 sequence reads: CASSIGEGDYGYTF. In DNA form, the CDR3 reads TGTGCCAGCAGTATAGGGGAGGGTGACTATGGCTACACCTTC.

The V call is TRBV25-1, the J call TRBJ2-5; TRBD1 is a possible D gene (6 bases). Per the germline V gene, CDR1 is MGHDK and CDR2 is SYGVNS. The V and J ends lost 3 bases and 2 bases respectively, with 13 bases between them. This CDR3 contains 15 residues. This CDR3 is CASSDLDSLQETQYF. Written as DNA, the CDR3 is TGTGCCAGCAGTGACTTGGACAGCTTACAAGAGACCCAGTACTTC. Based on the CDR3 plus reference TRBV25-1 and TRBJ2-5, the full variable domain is EADIYQTPRYLVIGTGKKITLECSQTMGHDKMYWYQQDPGMELHLIHYSYGVNSTEKGDLSSESTVSRIRTEHFPLTLESARPSHTSQYLCASSDLDSLQETQYFGPGTRLLVL.

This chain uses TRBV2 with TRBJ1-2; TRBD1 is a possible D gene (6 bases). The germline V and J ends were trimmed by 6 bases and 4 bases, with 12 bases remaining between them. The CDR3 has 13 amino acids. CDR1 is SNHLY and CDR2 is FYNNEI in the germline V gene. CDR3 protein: CASRGGIGYGYTF. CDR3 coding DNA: TGTGCCAGCAGAGGGGGAATTGGCTATGGCTACACCTTC.

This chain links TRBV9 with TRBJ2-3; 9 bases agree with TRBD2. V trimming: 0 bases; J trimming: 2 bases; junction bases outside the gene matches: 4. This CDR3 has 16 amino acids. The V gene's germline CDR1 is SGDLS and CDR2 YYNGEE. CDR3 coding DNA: TGTGCCAGCAGCGTAGAGGGACTAGCTAACACAGATACGCAGTATTTT. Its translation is CASSVEGLANTDTQYF.